The T cell receptor (beta chain) described here comes from a study of CD4+ T cells in melanoma. Clones were read by immunoSEQ multiplex PCR, and TCRdb kept only the in-frame ones, dropping some. The table records around 100,000 clones, around 92% of them present only once. CDR1 and CDR2 from the germline V gene are LGHNA and YSLEER. V was shortened by 0 bases and J by 6 bases, with 15 bases between the two germline ends. The CDR3 is made up of 16 amino acids. Sample: peripheral blood. The TCR originated in a human donor with melanoma. This sequence joins TRBV4-3 and TRBJ2-1; the D gene is possibly TRBD1 (6 bases). The CDR3 sequence is CASSQDWTARANEQFF. Here the CDR3 DNA reads TGCGCCAGCAGCCAAGATTGGACAGCGAGGGCCAATGAGCAGTTCTTC.